Sequencing of this T cell receptor (beta chain) was carried out in a study of T-cell memory formation after mild COVID-19. Study-wide points: SARS-CoV-2 specificity was not confirmed for second-wave clones peaking on day 37. Clones that contracted from day 15 to 85 were balanced CD4/CD8, while later expanders leaned CD4+.

TCRalpha and TCRbeta libraries used 5'RACE with constant-segment primers and UMIs. TCRdb independently ran MiXCR on the 5' RACE reads; one entry per CDR3 protein. This sample has roughly 45,000 distinct CDR3 sequences; about 28% occur once, and the top ten carry around 45%. The V gene lost 5 bases and the J gene lost 5 bases, with 5 bases spanning the gap. Germline V gives CDR1 SEHNR, CDR2 FQNEAQ (reference sequence). This CDR3 has 11 amino acids. A word on this clonotype: The target antigen is unknown.

The sequenced material came from PBMCs or a T cell subset sorted from them (not recorded which). This clonotype was obtained from a man in his late teens or twenties who had mild COVID-19 (a few samples of this study predate the infection). Cell type and time point are not known. The chain joins TRBV7-9 to TRBJ2-3; D possibly corresponds to TRBD2 (5 bases). The CDR3 DNA reads as TGTGCCAGCAGCGAGGGAGATACGCAGTATTTT. Protein: CASSEGDTQYF.